This T cell receptor beta chain was captured by sequencing in a study of CXCR3-negative and CXCR3-positive naive CD8 T cells (dated by TCRdb to between 2017 and 2020). Notes on the research overall: In total, 130 million to 150 million TRB reads were obtained, which works out to roughly 1.5 +/- 0.3 million reads per library. The diversity and physicochemical repertoire analyses included 11 donors pooled from two independent experiments. The TRBV-TRBJ cluster analysis covered naive subsets from several donors and memory cells from 3 donors. Paper-wide results and their limitations: TRB CDR3s from CXCR3-positive naive cells showed higher hydrophobicity (lower Kidera factor 4), lower energy, and higher strength and volume indices than CXCR3-negative naive cells. Because surface CD5, which is linked to self-reactivity in mice, was comparable between the naive subsets, TCR interaction strength was also inferred from the physicochemical properties of TRB CDR3s. Comparably high repertoire diversity was found in both naive subsets, whereas much lower repertoire diversity was found in memory CD8+ T cells. Within the same donor, TRBV-TRBJ usage looked similar between naive CXCR3-negative and CXCR3-positive cells, but memory cells had distinct patterns. CXCR3 expression partially decreased after cryopreservation, so most assays used freshly isolated PBMCs.

For every CD8+ T cell subset, some 310,000 cells were flow-sorted straight into RLT lysis buffer, and each subset was sorted in triplicate. To exclude memory contaminants, naive CD8+ T cells were stringently defined as CD45RO-CCR7+CD27+CD95-. Peripheral blood mononuclear cells were isolated from buffy coats using standard density gradient centrifugation. A FACSAria III was used to flow-sort naive CD8+ T cells into CXCR3-negative and CXCR3-positive populations. An RNeasy Mini Kit was used to extract total RNA from the sorted cells. Sequencing used a NextSeq 550. The Human TCR Profiling Kit (MiLaboratory) was used to prepare UMI-labeled 5' RACE TRB cDNA libraries. cDNA synthesis used the entire amount of extracted RNA, and PCR amplification then used the entire amount of cDNA produced. Libraries were prepared in parallel with an identical number of PCR cycles. The original pipeline was this. About 50,000 +/- 10,000 unique UMI-labeled TRB cDNA molecules per library were extracted with MIGEC and MiXCR, with at least two reads per UMI required. On average, around 40,000 +/- 10,000 functional in-frame TRB CDR3 nucleotide clonotypes lacking stop codons were found per library. After each sample was downsampled to 5000 UMI-labeled TRB molecules, VDJtools was used to calculate diversity metrics such as normalized Shannon-Wiener and Chao1. VDJtools was used to calculate clonotype-size-weighted physicochemical properties of the central five CDR3 residues, namely interaction energy, strength, volume and Kidera factor 4. Once TCRdb had reprocessed the reads, it stored one entry per CDR3 protein sequence and supplied no DNA. TCRdb, not the authors, supplied the V and J calls. The sample table gives approximately 90,000 distinct CDR3 sequences. The ten most abundant clones make up almost 0.55% of the sample.

Points on this clonotype: The specificity of this receptor is unknown.

Including cysteine and phenylalanine, the CDR3 has 15 amino acids. Only the protein sequence is given. According to the germline V gene, CDR1 reads SGHDN and CDR2 reads FVKESK. The sample taken for sequencing was naive CXCR3+ CD8+ T cells from blood. The cell subset or site label for this specimen denotes: CD45RO-CCR7+CD27+CD95- naive CD8+ T cells expressing CXCR3 (TNR3+). The chain couples TRBV14 to TRBJ2-1; TCRdb's D call, TRBD2, is unchecked because there is no DNA. This TCR came from a human donor in good health. Some clones in this sample may be carry-over from other donors' samples. The CDR3 reads CASSLGLAANNEQFF.